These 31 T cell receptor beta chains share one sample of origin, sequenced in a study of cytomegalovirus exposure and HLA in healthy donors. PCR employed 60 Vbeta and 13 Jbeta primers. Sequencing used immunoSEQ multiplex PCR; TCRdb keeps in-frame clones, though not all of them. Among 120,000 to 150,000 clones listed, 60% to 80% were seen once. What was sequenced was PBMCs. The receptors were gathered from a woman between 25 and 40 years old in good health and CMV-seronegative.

The CDR3 nucleotides read TGTGCCAGCAGTGGGACAGGGAATAGCAATCAGCCCCAGCATTTT. Encoded protein: CASSGTGNSNQPQHF. The chain has TRBV6-1 and TRBJ1-5; TRBD1 agrees at 8 bases. The CDR3 sequence is 15 residues long. V was clipped by 4 bases and J by 0 bases; unmatched bases: 2. The V gene's germline CDR1 is MNHNS and CDR2 SASEGT.

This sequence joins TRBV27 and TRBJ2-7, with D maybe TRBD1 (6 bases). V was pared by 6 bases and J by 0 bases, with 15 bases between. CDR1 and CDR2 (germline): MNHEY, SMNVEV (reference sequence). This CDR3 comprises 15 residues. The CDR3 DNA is TGTGCCAGCAGAGATACAGGGCTAAGCTCCTACGAGCAGTACGTC. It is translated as CASRDTGLSSYEQYV.

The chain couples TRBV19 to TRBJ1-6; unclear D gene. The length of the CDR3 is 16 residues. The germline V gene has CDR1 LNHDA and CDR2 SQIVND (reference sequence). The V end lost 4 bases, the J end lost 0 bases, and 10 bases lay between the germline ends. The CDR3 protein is CASSNRPSSYNSPLHF. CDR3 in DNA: TGTGCCAGTAGTAACAGACCGAGCTCCTATAATTCACCCCTCCACTTT. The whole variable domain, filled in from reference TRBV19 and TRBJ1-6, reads DGGITQSPKYLFRKEGQNVTLSCEQNLNHDAMYWYRQDPGQGLRLIYYSQIVNDFQKGDIAEGYSVSREKKESFPLTVTSAQKNPTAFYLCASSNRPSSYNSPLHFGNGTRLTVT.

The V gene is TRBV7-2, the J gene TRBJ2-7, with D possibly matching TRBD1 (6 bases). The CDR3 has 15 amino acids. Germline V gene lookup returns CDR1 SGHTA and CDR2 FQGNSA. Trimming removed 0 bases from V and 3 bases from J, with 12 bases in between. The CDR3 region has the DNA TGTGCCAGCAGCTTAGCAGGGGGTGAATACTACGAGCAGTACGTC. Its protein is CASSLAGGEYYEQYV.

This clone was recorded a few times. This CDR3 is CASSPRGKRETQYF. For the CDR3, the DNA is TGTGCCAGCAGCCCACGGGGGAAACGAGAGACCCAGTACTTC. This rearrangement joins TRBV27 to TRBJ2-5, with a weak D call TRBD2 (6 bases). V was trimmed by 6 bases and J by 4 bases, leaving 15 bases between them. This CDR3 is built from 14 residues. Germline CDR1 reads MNHEY; CDR2 reads SMNVEV (reference sequence).

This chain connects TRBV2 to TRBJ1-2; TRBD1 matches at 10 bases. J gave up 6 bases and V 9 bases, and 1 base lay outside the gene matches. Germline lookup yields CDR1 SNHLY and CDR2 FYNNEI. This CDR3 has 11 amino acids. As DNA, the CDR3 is TGTGCCAGGGACAGGGGGAATGGCTACACCTTC. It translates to CARDRGNGYTF.

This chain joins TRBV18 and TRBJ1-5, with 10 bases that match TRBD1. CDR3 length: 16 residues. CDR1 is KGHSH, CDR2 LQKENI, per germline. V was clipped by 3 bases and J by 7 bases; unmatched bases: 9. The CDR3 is CASSPSTGTGEQPQHF. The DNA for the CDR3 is TGTGCCAGCTCACCGTCGACCGGGACAGGGGAACAGCCCCAGCATTTT.

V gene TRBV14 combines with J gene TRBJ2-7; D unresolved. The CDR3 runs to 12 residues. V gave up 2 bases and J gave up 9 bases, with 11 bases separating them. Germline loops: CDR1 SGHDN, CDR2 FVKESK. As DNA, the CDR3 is TGTGCCAGCAGCCAACAGGTTGGATGGCAGTACTTC. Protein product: CASSQQVGWQYF.

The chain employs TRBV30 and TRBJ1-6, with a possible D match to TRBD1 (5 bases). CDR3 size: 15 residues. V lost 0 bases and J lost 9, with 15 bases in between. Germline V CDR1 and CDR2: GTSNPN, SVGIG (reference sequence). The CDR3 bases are TGTGCCTGGAGTGTAGGCAGGGTCCTTGGTTCACCCCTCCACTTT. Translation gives CAWSVGRVLGSPLHF.

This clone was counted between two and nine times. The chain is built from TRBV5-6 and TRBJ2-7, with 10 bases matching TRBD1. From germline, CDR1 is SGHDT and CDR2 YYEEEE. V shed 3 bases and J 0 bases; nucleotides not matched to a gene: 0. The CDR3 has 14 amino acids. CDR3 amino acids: CASSWTGGSYEQYV. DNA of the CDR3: TGTGCCAGCAGCTGGACAGGGGGCTCCTACGAGCAGTACGTC.

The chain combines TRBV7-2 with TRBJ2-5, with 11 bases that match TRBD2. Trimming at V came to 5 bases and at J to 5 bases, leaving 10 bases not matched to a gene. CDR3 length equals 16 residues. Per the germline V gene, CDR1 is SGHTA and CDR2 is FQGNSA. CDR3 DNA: TGTGCCAGCAGCATCTGGGGTAGCGGGGGGGTGGAGACCCAGTACTTC. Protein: CASSIWGSGGVETQYF.

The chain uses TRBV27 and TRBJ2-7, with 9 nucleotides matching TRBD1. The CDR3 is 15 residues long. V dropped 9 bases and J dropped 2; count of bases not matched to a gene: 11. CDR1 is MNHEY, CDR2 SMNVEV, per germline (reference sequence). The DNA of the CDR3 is TGTGCCAGATTACGCTTCCGGGACAGGGCCTACGAGCAGTACTTC. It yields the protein CARLRFRDRAYEQYF.

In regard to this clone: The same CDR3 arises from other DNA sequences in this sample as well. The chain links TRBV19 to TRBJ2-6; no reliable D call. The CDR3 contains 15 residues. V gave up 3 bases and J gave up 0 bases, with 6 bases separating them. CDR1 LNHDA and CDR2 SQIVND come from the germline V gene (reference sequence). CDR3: CASSIRGSGANVLTF. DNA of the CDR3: TGTGCCAGTAGTATCAGAGGCTCTGGGGCCAACGTCCTGACTTTC.

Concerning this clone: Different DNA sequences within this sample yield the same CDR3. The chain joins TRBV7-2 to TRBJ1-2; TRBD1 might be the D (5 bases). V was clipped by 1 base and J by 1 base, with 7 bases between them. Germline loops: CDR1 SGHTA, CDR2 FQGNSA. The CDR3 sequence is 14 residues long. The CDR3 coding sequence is TGTGCCAGCAGCTTAGGGGGGGATAACTATGGCTACACCTTC. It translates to CASSLGGDNYGYTF.

The CDR3 DNA reads TGTGCCAGCAGCACCCGTGGACTAGCGGGAGGTCCCCTTACTAACACCGGGGAGCTGTTTTTT. It yields the protein CASSTRGLAGGPLTNTGELFF. This rearrangement joins TRBV9 to TRBJ2-2; 14 bases agree with TRBD2. Germline V gives CDR1 SGDLS, CDR2 YYNGEE. The CDR3 loop spans 21 amino acids. V lost 4 bases to trimming and J lost 2 bases; unmatched junction nucleotides: 16.

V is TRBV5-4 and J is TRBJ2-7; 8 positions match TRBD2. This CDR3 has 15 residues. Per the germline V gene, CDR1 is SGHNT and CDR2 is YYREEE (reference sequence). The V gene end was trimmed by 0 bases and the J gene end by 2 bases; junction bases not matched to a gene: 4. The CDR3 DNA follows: TGTGCCAGCAGCTTGGATCCCGGGAGGGCCTACGAGCAGTACTTC. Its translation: CASSLDPGRAYEQYF.

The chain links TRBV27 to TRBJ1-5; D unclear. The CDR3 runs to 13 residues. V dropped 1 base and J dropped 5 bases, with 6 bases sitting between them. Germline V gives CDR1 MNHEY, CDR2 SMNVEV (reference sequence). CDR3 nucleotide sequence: TGTGCCAGCAGTTTATTGCCAGATCAGCCCCAGCATTTT. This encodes CASSLLPDQPQHF.

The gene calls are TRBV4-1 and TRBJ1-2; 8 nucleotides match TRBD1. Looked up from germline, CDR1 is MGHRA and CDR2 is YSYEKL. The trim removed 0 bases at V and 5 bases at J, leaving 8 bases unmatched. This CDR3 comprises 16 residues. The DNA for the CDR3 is TGCGCCAGCAGCCAAGAGGAATCCAGGGGGCTGTATGGCTACACCTTC. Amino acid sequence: CASSQEESRGLYGYTF.

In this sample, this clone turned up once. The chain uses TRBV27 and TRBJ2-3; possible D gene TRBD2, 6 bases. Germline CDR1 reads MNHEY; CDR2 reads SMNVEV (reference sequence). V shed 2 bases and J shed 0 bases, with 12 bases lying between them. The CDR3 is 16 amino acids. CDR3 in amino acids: CASSLELSGSTDTQYF. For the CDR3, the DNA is TGTGCCAGCAGTTTAGAGCTTAGCGGAAGCACAGATACGCAGTATTTT.

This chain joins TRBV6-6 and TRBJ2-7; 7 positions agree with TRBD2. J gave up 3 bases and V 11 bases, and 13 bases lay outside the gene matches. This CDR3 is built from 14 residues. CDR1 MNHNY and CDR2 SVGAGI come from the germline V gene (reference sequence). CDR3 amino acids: CAGCRGDRRYEQYV. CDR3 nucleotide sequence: TGTGCCGGGTGCCGGGGGGACCGCCGCTACGAGCAGTACGTC.

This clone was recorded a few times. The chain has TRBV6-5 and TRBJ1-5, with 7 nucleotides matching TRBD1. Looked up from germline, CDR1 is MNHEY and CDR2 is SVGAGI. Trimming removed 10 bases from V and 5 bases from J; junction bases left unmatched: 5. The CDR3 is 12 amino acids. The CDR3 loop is CAIQDRDQPQHF. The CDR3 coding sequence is TGTGCCATTCAAGACAGGGATCAGCCCCAGCATTTT.

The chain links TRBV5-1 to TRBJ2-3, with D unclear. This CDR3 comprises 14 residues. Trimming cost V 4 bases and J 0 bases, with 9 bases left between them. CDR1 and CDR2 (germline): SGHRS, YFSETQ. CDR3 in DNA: TGCGCCAGCAGCGACCAGACTAGCACAGATACGCAGTATTTT. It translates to CASSDQTSTDTQYF.

CDR3 amino acids: CASSFEGDYEQYF. The DNA of the CDR3 is TGTGCCAGCAGCTTCGAAGGGGACTACGAGCAGTACTTC. The genes are TRBV13 and TRBJ2-7; D perhaps matches TRBD1 (5 bases). This CDR3 is 13 amino acids long. V lost 3 bases to trimming and J lost 3 bases, with 9 bases between them. Germline V gives CDR1 PRHDT, CDR2 FYEKMQ (reference sequence).

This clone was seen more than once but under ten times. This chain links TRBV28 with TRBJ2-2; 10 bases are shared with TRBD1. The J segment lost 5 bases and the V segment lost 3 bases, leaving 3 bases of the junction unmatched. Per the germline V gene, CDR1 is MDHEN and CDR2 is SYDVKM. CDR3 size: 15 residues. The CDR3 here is CASSLGGQGTGELFF. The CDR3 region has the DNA TGTGCCAGCAGTTTGGGGGGACAGGGGACCGGGGAGCTGTTTTTT.

The CDR3 sequence: CAWTPGLAKNTQYF. CDR3 coding DNA: TGTGCCTGGACCCCCGGACTAGCGAAGAATACGCAGTATTTT. The V and J genes are TRBV30 and TRBJ2-3; 9 bases are shared with TRBD2. Germline lookup yields CDR1 GTSNPN and CDR2 SVGIG (reference sequence). The length of the CDR3 is 14 residues. Trimming at V came to 4 bases and at J to 7 bases, leaving 9 bases not matched to a gene. The complete variable domain, with remaining parts taken from reference TRBV30 and TRBJ2-3, reads SQTIHQWPATLVQPVGSPLSLECTVEGTSNPNLYWYRQAAGRGLQLLFYSVGIGQISSEVPQNLSASRPQDRQFILSSKKLLLSDSGFYLCAWTPGLAKNTQYFGPGTRLTVL.

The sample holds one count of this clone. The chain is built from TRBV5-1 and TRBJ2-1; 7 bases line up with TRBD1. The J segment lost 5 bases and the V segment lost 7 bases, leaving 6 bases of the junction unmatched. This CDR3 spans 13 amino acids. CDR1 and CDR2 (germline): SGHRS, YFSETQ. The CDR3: CASARDSNNEQFF. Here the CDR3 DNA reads TGCGCCAGCGCTCGGGACAGCAACAATGAGCAGTTCTTC.

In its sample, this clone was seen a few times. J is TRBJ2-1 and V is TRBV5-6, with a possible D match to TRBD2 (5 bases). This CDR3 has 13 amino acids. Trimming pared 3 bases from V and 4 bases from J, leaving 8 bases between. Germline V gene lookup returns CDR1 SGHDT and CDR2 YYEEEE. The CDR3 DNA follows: TGTGCCAGCAGCTCAGGACTGTACAATGAGCAGTTCTTC. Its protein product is CASSSGLYNEQFF.

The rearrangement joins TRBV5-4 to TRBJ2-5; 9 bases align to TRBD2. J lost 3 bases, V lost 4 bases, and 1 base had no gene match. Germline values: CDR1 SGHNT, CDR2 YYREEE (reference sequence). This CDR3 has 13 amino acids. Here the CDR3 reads CASSPSGEETQYF. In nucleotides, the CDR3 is TGTGCCAGCAGCCCTAGCGGGGAAGAGACCCAGTACTTC.

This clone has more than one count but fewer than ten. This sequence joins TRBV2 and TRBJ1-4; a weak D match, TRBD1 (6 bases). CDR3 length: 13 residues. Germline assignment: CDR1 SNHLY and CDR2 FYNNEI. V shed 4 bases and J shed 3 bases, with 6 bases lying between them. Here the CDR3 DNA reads TGTGCCAGCAGTGGACAGGCTAATGAAAAACTGTTTTTT. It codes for CASSGQANEKLFF.

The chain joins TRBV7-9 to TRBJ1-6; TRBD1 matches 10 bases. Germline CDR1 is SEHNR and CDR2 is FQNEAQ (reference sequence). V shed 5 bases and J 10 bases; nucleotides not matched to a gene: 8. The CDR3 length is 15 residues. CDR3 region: CASSLWTGGGSPLHF. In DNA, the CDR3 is TGTGCCAGCAGCCTTTGGACAGGGGGTGGGTCACCCCTCCACTTT.

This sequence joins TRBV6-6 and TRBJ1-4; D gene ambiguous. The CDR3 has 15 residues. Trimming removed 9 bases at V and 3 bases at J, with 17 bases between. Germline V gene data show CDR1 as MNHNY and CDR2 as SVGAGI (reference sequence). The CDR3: CASVPEGAANEKLFF. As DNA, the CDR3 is TGTGCCAGTGTACCCGAGGGTGCGGCTAATGAAAAACTGTTTTTT.